This T cell receptor beta chain was identified in a study of radiotherapy plus CTLA-4 blockade in lung cancer. Study background: An objective response was seen in around a sixth of patients, and disease control in 30% to 35%. Study results and limitations: In blood, TCR clones derived from the tumor expanded after radiotherapy plus ipilimumab.

Sequenced by immunoSEQ multiplex PCR; TCRdb stores in-frame clones only, minus some. Of 85,000 to 90,000 clones detected, around nine tenths appear once; the ten largest clones hold over 15%. Worth noting for this clone: Its cognate antigen is unknown.

This CDR3 is built from 13 residues. The ends were cut back, 6 bases at V and 1 base at J, with 9 bases in the middle. Germline CDR1 reads MNHNY; CDR2 reads SVGAGI (reference sequence). The material was peripheral blood, obtained from a patient treated with radiotherapy plus ipilimumab. The sequence came from a human donor with non-small cell lung cancer that progressed on radiotherapy plus ipilimumab. The chain uses TRBV6-6 and TRBJ1-2; D gene uncertain. DNA of the CDR3: TGTGCCAGCAGCCCAGACCTTAACTATGGCTACACCTTC. Translation: CASSPDLNYGYTF.